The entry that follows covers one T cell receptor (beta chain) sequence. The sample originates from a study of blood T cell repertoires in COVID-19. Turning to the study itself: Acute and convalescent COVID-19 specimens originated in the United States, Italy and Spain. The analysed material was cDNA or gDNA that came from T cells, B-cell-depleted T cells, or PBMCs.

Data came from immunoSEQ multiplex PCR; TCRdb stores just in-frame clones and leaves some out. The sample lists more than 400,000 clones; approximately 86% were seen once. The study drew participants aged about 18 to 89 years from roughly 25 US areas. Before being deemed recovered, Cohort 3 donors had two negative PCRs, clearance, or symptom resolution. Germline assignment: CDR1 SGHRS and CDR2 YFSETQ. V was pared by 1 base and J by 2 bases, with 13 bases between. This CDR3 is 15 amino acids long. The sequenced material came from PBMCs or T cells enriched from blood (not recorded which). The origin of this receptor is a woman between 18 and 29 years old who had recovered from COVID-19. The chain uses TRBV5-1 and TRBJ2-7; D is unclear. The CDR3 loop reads CASSLPLGSTYEQYF. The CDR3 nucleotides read TGCGCCAGCAGCTTGCCCCTCGGGTCCACCTACGAGCAGTACTTC.